This paragraph covers one T cell receptor beta chain sequence. Its target is unknown. Investigators reverse transcribed all isolated RNA, so they sequenced expressed TCRB transcripts. Here immunoSEQ multiplex PCR was the method, and the copy in TCRdb shows in-frame clones only, minus some. The sample lists under 400,000 clones, roughly 12% occurring once. This sample is part of a study of beta chain features in type 1 diabetes. Overall study findings and caveats: Patients with Type 1 diabetes showed moderately but significantly shorter TCRB CDR3s in all four CD4+ subsets.

Specimen: naive CD4+ T cells from blood. The receptor was isolated from a woman aged 18-30 years with type 1 diabetes.

The chain's CDR3 is CASSLPGLANTGELFF. The CDR3 DNA reads as TGTGCCAGCAGTCTTCCGGGACTAGCTAACACCGGGGAGCTGTTTTTT. This sequence joins TRBV11-1 and TRBJ2-2, with 9 bases matching TRBD2. Per the germline V gene, CDR1 is SGHAT and CDR2 is FQDESV (reference sequence). Trimming at V came to 6 bases and at J to 2 bases, leaving 7 bases not matched to a gene. The CDR3 extends over 16 amino acids.